The entry below describes one T cell receptor beta chain. These data originate in a study of blood T cell repertoires in COVID-19. Looking at the study overall: There were acute and convalescent COVID-19 samples, and they came from the United States, Italy and Spain. T cells, B-cell-depleted T cells, or PBMCs supplied cDNA or gDNA.

Germline V gene lookup returns CDR1 SEHNR and CDR2 FQNEAQ (reference sequence). Trimming took 4 bases from V and 1 from J; bases not matched to a gene: 3. This CDR3 comprises 14 residues. Under the authors' procedure: Amplification of reference gene primers provided the estimated nucleated cell counts. Using immunoSEQ multiplex PCR, the repertoire was profiled, and TCRdb retains in-frame clones only, with some absent. That table gives V, J and clone size, and the DNA gave D and trimming. The data hold 70,000 to 100,000 clones, with nearly 90% observed a single time. Material for sequencing was peripheral blood. The receptor comes from an elderly woman with active or convalescent COVID-19. The chain employs TRBV7-9 and TRBJ2-5; 7 bases align to TRBD2. The CDR3 nucleotides are TGTGCCAGCAGCTCACTAGCGTCCCAAGAGACCCAGTACTTC. It yields the protein CASSSLASQETQYF.